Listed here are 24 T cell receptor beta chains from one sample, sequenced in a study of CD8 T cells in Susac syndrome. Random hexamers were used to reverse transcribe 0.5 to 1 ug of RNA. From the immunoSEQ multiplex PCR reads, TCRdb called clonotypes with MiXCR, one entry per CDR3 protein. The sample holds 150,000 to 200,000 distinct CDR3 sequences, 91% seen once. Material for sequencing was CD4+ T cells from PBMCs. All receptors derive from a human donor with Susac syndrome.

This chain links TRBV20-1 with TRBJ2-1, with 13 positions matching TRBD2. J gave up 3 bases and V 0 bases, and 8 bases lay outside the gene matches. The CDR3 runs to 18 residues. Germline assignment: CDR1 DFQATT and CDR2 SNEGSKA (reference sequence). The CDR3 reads CSARDLLTSGRVYNEQFF. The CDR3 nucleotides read TGCAGTGCTAGAGACCTACTAACTAGCGGGAGGGTCTACAATGAGCAGTTCTTC.

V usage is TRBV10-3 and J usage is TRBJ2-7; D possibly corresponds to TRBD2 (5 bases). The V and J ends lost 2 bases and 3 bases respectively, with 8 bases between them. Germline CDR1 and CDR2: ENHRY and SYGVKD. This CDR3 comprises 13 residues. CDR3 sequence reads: CAISEKLGYEQYF. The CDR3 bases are TGTGCCATCAGTGAGAAACTAGGCTACGAGCAGTACTTC.

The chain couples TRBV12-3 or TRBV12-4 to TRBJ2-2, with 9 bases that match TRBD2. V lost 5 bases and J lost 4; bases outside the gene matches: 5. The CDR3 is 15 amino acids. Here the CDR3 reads CASSTLAGPTGELFF. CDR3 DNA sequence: TGTGCCAGCAGTACCCTAGCGGGGCCCACCGGGGAGCTGTTTTTT.

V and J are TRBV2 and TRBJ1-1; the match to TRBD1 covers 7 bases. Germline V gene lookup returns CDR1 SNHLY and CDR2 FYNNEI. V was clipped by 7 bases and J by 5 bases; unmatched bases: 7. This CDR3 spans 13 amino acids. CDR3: CASTTGEGTEAFF. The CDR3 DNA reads TGTGCCAGCACTACAGGGGAAGGAACTGAAGCTTTCTTT.

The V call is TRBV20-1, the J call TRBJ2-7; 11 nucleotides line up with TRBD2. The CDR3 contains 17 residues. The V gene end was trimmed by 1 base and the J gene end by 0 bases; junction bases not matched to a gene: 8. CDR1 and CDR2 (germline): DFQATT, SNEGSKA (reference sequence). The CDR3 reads CSARAWTSGLSSYEQYF. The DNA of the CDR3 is TGCAGTGCTAGAGCCTGGACTAGCGGGTTGAGCTCCTACGAGCAGTACTTC.

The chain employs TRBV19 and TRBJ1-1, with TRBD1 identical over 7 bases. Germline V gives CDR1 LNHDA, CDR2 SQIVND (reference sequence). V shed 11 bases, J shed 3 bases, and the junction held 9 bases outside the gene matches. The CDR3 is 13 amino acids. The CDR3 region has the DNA TGTGCCTCCAGACAGGGAGGGCACACTGAAGCTTTCTTT. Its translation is CASRQGGHTEAFF.

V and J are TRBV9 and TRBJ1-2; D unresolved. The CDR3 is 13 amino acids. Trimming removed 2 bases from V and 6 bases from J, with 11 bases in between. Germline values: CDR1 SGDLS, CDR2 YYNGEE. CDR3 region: CASSVREGDGYTF. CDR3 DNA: TGTGCCAGCAGCGTGCGGGAGGGAGATGGCTACACCTTC.

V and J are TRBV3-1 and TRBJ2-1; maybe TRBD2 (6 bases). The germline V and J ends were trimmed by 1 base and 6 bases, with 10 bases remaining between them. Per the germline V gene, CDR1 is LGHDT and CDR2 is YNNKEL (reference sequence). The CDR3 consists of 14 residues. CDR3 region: CASSQAGVFNEQFF. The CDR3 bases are TGTGCCAGCAGCCAAGCGGGAGTATTCAATGAGCAGTTCTTC.

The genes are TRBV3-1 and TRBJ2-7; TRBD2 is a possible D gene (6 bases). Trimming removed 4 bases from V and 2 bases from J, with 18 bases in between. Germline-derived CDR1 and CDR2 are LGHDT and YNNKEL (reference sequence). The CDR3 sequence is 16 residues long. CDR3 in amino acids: CASSRGPGLRAYEQYF. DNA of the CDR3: TGTGCCAGCAGCCGAGGACCGGGACTGAGAGCCTACGAGCAGTACTTC.

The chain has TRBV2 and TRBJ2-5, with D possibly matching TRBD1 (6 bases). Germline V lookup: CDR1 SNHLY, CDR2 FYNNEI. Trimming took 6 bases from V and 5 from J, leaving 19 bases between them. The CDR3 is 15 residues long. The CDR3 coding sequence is TGTGCCAGCAGGGGGAAAACAGGGCTTACTGAGACCCAGTACTTC. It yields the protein CASRGKTGLTETQYF.

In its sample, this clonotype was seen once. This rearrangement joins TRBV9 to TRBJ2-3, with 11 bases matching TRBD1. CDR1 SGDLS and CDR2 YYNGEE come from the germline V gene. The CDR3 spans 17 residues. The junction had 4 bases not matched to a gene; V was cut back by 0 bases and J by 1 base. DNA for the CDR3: TGTGCCAGCAGCGTAGCAGGACAGGGGGCGGGCACAGATACGCAGTATTTT. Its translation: CASSVAGQGAGTDTQYF.

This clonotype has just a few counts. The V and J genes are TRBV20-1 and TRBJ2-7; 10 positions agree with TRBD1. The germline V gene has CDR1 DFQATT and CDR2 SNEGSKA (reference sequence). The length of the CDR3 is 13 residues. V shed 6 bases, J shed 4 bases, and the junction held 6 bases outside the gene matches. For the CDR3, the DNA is TGCAGTGCCCGGACAGGGGGAGTGTACGAGCAGTACTTC. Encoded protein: CSARTGGVYEQYF.

CDR3 residues: CASSVLPTGKKDAAGEQYF. CDR3 DNA: TGTGCCAGCAGCGTTTTGCCAACCGGAAAAAAGGACGCCGCGGGGGAGCAGTACTTC. The chain has TRBV9 and TRBJ2-7; a weak D match, TRBD2 (6 bases). The CDR3 has 19 residues. The germline V gene encodes CDR1 SGDLS and CDR2 YYNGEE. Trimming removed 2 bases at V and 7 bases at J, with 31 bases between. Combining the CDR3 with reference TRBV9 and TRBJ2-7 gives the whole variable domain DSGVTQTPKHLITATGQRVTLRCSPRSGDLSVYWYQQSLDQGLQFLIQYYNGEERAKGNILERFSAQQFPDLHSELNLSSLELGDSALYFCASSVLPTGKKDAAGEQYFGPGTRLTVT.

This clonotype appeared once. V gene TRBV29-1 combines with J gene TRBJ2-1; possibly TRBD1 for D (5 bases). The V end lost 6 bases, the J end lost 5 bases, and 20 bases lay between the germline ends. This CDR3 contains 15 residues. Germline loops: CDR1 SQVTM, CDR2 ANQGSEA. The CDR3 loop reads CSVGQRWAANNEQFF. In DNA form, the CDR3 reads TGCAGCGTCGGACAAAGATGGGCGGCTAACAATGAGCAGTTCTTC.

CDR3 amino acids: CASSVVGSTDTQYF. As DNA, the CDR3 is TGTGCCAGCAGCGTAGTTGGGAGCACAGATACGCAGTATTTT. The chain links TRBV3-1 to TRBJ2-3; D not certain. The CDR3 is 14 amino acids. Trimming shortened V by 5 bases and J by 0 bases, and 9 bases separated the two germline ends. Germline CDR1 LGHDT, CDR2 YNNKEL (reference sequence).

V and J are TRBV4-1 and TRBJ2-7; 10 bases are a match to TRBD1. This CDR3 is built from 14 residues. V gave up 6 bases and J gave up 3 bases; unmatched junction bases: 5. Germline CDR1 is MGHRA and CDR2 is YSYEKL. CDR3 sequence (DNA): TGCGCCAGCAGTTCCGGGACAGGGGACTACGAGCAGTACTTC. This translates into CASSSGTGDYEQYF.

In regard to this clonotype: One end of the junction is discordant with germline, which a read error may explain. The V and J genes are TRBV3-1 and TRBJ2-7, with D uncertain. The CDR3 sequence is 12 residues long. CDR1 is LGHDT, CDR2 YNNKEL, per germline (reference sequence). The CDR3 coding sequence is TGTGCCAGCAGCCAGGTTCGGAAGGGTCTTATCTTC. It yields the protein CASSQVRKGLIF.

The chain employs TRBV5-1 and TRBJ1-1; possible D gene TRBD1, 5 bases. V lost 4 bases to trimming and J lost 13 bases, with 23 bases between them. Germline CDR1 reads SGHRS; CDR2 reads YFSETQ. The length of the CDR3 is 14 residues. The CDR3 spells CASSPGRGGVHGFF. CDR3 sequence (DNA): TGCGCCAGCAGCCCGGGGCGGGGAGGGGTTCACGGTTTCTTT.

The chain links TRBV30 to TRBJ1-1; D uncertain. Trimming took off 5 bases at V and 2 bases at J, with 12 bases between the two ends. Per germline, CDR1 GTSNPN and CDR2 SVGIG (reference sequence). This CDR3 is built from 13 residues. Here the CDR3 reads CAWGRHQNTEAFF. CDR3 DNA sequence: TGTGCCTGGGGGCGACATCAAAACACTGAAGCTTTCTTT.

The chain's CDR3 is CASSFYGGRSSYNEQFF. CDR3 DNA: TGTGCCAGCAGTTTTTACGGGGGCCGGAGCTCCTACAATGAGCAGTTCTTC. The chain joins TRBV12-3 or TRBV12-4 to TRBJ2-1, with D perhaps assigned TRBD1 or TRBD2 (6 bases each). CDR3 length: 17 amino acids. V was pared by 3 bases and J by 0 bases, with 15 bases between.

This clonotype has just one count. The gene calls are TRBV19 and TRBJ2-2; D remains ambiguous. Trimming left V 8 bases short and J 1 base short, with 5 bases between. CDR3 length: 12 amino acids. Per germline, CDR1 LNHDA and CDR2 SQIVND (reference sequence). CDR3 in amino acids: CASLRNTGELFF. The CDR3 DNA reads TGTGCCAGTTTGAGGAACACCGGGGAGCTGTTTTTT.

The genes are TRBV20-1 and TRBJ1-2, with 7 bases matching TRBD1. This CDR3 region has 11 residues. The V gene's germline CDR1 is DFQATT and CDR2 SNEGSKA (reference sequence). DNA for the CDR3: TGCAACTTATGGGACAGCAATGGCTACACCTTC. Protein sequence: CNLWDSNGYTF.

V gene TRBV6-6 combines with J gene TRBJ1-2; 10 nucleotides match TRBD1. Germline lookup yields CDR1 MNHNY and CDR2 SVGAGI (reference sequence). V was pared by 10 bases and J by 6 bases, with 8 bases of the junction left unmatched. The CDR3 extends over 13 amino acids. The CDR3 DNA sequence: TGTGCCACTTCTCGACAGGGGGCCAATGGCTACACCTTC. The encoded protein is CATSRQGANGYTF.

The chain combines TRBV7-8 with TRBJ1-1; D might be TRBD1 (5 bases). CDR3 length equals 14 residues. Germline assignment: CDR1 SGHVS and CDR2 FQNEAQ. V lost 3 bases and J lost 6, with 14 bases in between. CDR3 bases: TGTGCCAGCAGCTTCACCAGGGTAAGCCCTGAAGCTTTCTTT. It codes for CASSFTRVSPEAFF.